Shown below are 19 T cell receptor beta chains from a single sample sequenced in a study of CXCR3-negative and CXCR3-positive naive CD8 T cells. Study-wide results and limits: More hydrophobic TRB CDR3s occurred in CXCR3-positive than in CXCR3-negative naive cells.

TRB cDNA was prepared as libraries by UMI-labeled 5' RACE. TCRdb re-called the 5' RACE reads and gives one entry per CDR3 protein, without DNA. This sample's table reports some 140,000 distinct CDR3 sequences. These receptors' antigens are unknown. The sequencing sample was made of naive CXCR3+ CD8+ T cells from blood. Indicated subset: CD45RO-CCR7+CD27+CD95- naive CD8+ T cells expressing CXCR3 (TNR3+). Every receptor here comes from a human donor in good health. Some clones in this sample may be carry-over from other donors' samples.

The J gene is TRBJ2-7, the V gene TRBV5-1; TCRdb designates TRBD2, a call that cannot be tested without DNA. The CDR3 is 15 amino acids. Germline V gene lookup returns CDR1 SGHRS and CDR2 YFSETQ. The CDR3 region is CASSFPASGIGEQYF.

The gene calls are TRBV15 and TRBJ2-5; lacking DNA, the TRBD1 call made by TCRdb goes unchecked. Looked up from germline, CDR1 is LNHNV and CDR2 is YYDKDF (reference sequence). There are 14 residues in the CDR3. CDR3 loop: CATSRGGGLETQYF.

The V and J genes are TRBV9 and TRBJ1-5; TCRdb's assignment of TRBD1 cannot be checked, as there is no DNA. There are 14 residues in the CDR3. The germline CDR1 and CDR2 sequences are SGDLS and YYNGEE. Here the CDR3 reads CASSVASGPQPQHF.

The chain is built from TRBV29-1 and TRBJ2-7; TCRdb outputs TRBD1, but without DNA this stays unchecked. Looked up from germline, CDR1 is SQVTM and CDR2 is ANQGSEA. The CDR3 is 15 residues long. This chain's CDR3 is CSVLWGGGSSYEQYF.

The V gene is TRBV12-3 or TRBV12-4, the J gene TRBJ1-4; the TCRdb call, TRBD1, lacks DNA for checking. This CDR3 is 12 amino acids long. The CDR3 is CASRLTAEKLFF.

The chain employs TRBV4-3 and TRBJ2-1. The CDR3 is made up of 13 amino acids. CDR1 LGHNA and CDR2 YSLEER come from the germline V gene. The CDR3 is CASSQDSSHEQFF.

This chain links TRBV20-1 with TRBJ2-1; the D call from TCRdb, TRBD2, cannot be confirmed without DNA. CDR3 length equals 13 residues. The germline V gene encodes CDR1 DFQATT and CDR2 SNEGSKA (reference sequence). CDR3 sequence reads: CSAAAGGHGEQFF.

This chain uses TRBV2 with TRBJ2-7; lacking DNA, the TRBD1 call made by TCRdb goes unchecked. The germline gives CDR1 SNHLY, CDR2 FYNNEI. The CDR3 has 12 residues. The CDR3: CASRARDREQYF.

The chain recombines TRBV15 with TRBJ1-5; the D gene TCRdb calls, TRBD1, cannot be checked with no DNA. The germline gives CDR1 LNHNV, CDR2 YYDKDF (reference sequence). CDR3 size: 16 residues. CDR3 protein: CATSREGGPGNQPQHF.

The chain combines TRBV5-6 with TRBJ2-7; TCRdb designates TRBD1, a call that cannot be tested without DNA. The CDR3 sequence is 14 residues long. The germline V gene encodes CDR1 SGHDT and CDR2 YYEEEE. CDR3 in amino acids: CASSLQGPNYEQYF.

The rearrangement uses TRBV29-1 and TRBJ2-2; TCRdb returns TRBD1, unconfirmable since there is no DNA. The CDR3 covers 13 residues. Germline CDR1 reads SQVTM; CDR2 reads ANQGSEA. The CDR3 is CSVWGQGPGELFF.

This rearrangement joins TRBV20-1 to TRBJ2-1. CDR1 and CDR2 (germline): DFQATT, SNEGSKA (reference sequence). The CDR3 is made up of 13 amino acids. Here the CDR3 reads CSLKFGENNEQFF.

The chain combines TRBV29-1 with TRBJ2-1. Looked up from germline, CDR1 is SQVTM and CDR2 is ANQGSEA. This CDR3 is 14 amino acids long. The CDR3: CSVVTQAPYNEQFF.

The genes are TRBV28 and TRBJ2-3; the D gene TCRdb calls, TRBD2, cannot be checked with no DNA. There are 17 residues in the CDR3. Germline loops: CDR1 MDHEN, CDR2 SYDVKM. CDR3 residues: CASSSVLRGGLTDTQYF.

The rearrangement joins TRBV29-1 to TRBJ1-2; TCRdb gives TRBD1 as the D gene, but with no DNA this cannot be confirmed. The CDR3 extends over 12 amino acids. Germline lookup yields CDR1 SQVTM and CDR2 ANQGSEA. The CDR3 is CSVAAGGDGYTF.

J is TRBJ2-7 and V is TRBV27; TCRdb reports TRBD2, a call that lacks DNA to check it against. Germline-derived CDR1 and CDR2 are MNHEY and SMNVEV (reference sequence). The CDR3 consists of 13 residues. This CDR3 reads CASSFYGGSEQYF.

This sequence joins TRBV28 and TRBJ1-5; TCRdb gives TRBD1 as the D gene, but with no DNA this cannot be confirmed. Germline lookup yields CDR1 MDHEN and CDR2 SYDVKM. This CDR3 contains 16 residues. The CDR3 is CASRPTQGWSNQPQHF.

The CDR3 is CASTPAPSRYNEQFF. The chain has TRBV6-5 and TRBJ2-1; absent DNA, TCRdb's TRBD1 call cannot be checked. CDR1 and CDR2 (germline): MNHEY, SVGAGI. There are 15 residues in the CDR3.

The chain joins TRBV10-3 to TRBJ2-1; there is no DNA to check the TCRdb D call of TRBD2. In germline, CDR1 is ENHRY, CDR2 SYGVKD. The CDR3 has 17 residues. Here the CDR3 reads CAISEASGRMAYNEQFF.